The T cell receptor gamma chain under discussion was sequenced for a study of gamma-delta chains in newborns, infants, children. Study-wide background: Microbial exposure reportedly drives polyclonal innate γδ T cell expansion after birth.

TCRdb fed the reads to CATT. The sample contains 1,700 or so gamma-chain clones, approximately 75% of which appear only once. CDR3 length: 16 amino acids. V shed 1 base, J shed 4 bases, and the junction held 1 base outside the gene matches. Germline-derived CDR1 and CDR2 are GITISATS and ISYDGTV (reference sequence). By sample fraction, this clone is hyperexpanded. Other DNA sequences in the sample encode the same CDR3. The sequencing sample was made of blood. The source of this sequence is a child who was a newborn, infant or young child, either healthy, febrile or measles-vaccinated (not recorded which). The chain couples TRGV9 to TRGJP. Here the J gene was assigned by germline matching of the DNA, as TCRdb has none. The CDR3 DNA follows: TGTGCCTTGTGGGAGGTTCAAGAGTTGGGCAAAAAAATCAAGGTATTT. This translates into CALWEVQELGKKIKVF.